Listed below are T cell receptor beta chains from one sample, sequenced in a study of T cells in Graves' hyperthyroidism and ophthalmopathy. TCRdb analysed the multiplex PCR reads with MiXCR anew, one entry per CDR3 protein. The sample yields around 350,000 distinct CDR3 sequences, 13% to 15% seen once. Sequencing was carried out using blood. The receptors originated from a woman in her 30s with Graves' ophthalmopathy. Both conserved end residues are part of each CDR3. Fields, in order: clone size, J gene, D gene, V gene, CDR3 DNA, CDR3 protein. A D gene is named only where the DNA matches it firmly. The size field is filled for only some rows; it gives once, few, many or a size class.

clone size: many; J gene: TRBJ1-2; D gene: -; V gene: TRBV11-2; CDR3 DNA: TGTGCCAGCAGCTTAATCGCCAGCCTAAACTATGGCTACACCTTC; CDR3 protein: CASSLIASLNYGYTF
clone size: many; J gene: TRBJ2-1; D gene: TRBD2; V gene: TRBV6-5; CDR3 DNA: TGTGCCAGCAGTTACTCGACTAGCGCCTCCTACAATGAGCAGTTCTTC; CDR3 protein: CASSYSTSASYNEQFF
clone size: -; J gene: TRBJ2-3; D gene: -; V gene: TRBV20-1; CDR3 DNA: TGCAGTGTTTCCGATCTAGCGCGGGGCACAGATACGCAGTATTTT; CDR3 protein: CSVSDLARGTDTQYF
clone size: many; J gene: TRBJ1-5; D gene: -; V gene: TRBV20-1; CDR3 DNA: TGCAGTGCTAGTATGGGGAATGGCAATCAGCCCCAGCATTTT; CDR3 protein: CSASMGNGNQPQHF
clone size: few; J gene: TRBJ2-3; D gene: TRBD2; V gene: TRBV28; CDR3 DNA: TGTGCCAGCAGCCCGGGGAGGGGCCAGTCCCAAAACACAGATACGCAGTATTTT; CDR3 protein: CASSPGRGQSQNTDTQYF
clone size: many; J gene: TRBJ2-7; D gene: TRBD2; V gene: TRBV11-2; CDR3 DNA: TGTGCCAGCAGCCTGACACTAGCGGGGAATTCCTACGAGCAGTACTTC; CDR3 protein: CASSLTLAGNSYEQYF
clone size: few; J gene: TRBJ2-2; D gene: -; V gene: TRBV6-6; CDR3 DNA: TGTGCCAGCAGTTACGGGGGATTTAACACCGGGGAGCTGTTTTTT; CDR3 protein: CASSYGGFNTGELFF
clone size: many; J gene: TRBJ1-1; D gene: -; V gene: TRBV28; CDR3 DNA: TGTGCCAGCAGTTTAAGGGGGGGTGGGCAGGTTGAAGCTTTCTTT; CDR3 protein: CASSLRGGGQVEAFF
clone size: many; J gene: TRBJ2-4; D gene: TRBD1; V gene: TRBV2; CDR3 DNA: TGTGCCAGCCTAACCGGGGACAGGGGTAACATTCAGTACTTC; CDR3 protein: CASLTGDRGNIQYF
clone size: -; J gene: TRBJ1-5; D gene: -; V gene: TRBV7-9; CDR3 DNA: TGTGCCAGCAGCCCCTTACGGGGGGGCAATCAGCCCCAGCATTTT; CDR3 protein: CASSPLRGGNQPQHF
clone size: many; J gene: TRBJ1-1; D gene: -; V gene: TRBV20-1; CDR3 DNA: TGCAGTGCGCTGGACACGAGGGGCACTGAAGCTTTCTTT; CDR3 protein: CSALDTRGTEAFF
clone size: -; J gene: TRBJ1-6; D gene: TRBD1; V gene: TRBV20-1; CDR3 DNA: TGCAGTGCTAGAGTCTCCGGGACAGGCTTTTCACCCCTCCACTTT; CDR3 protein: CSARVSGTGFSPLHF
clone size: -; J gene: TRBJ2-5; D gene: -; V gene: TRBV7-2; CDR3 DNA: TGTGCCAACGCCAGGGGATCGGCTCAAGAGACCCAGTACTTC; CDR3 protein: CANARGSAQETQYF
clone size: many; J gene: TRBJ2-5; D gene: -; V gene: TRBV3-1; CDR3 DNA: TGTGCCAGCAGCCAACTTGAAGAGACCCAGTACTTC; CDR3 protein: CASSQLEETQYF
clone size: many; J gene: TRBJ1-1; D gene: -; V gene: TRBV29-1; CDR3 DNA: TGCAGCGTTCAAAATCGGGGCTTTCCGAACACTGAAGCTTTCTTT; CDR3 protein: CSVQNRGFPNTEAFF
clone size: few; J gene: TRBJ2-1; D gene: TRBD2; V gene: TRBV7-9; CDR3 DNA: TGTGCCAGCAGCTTAGGGGCGGGAGAGTACAATGAGCAGTTCTTC; CDR3 protein: CASSLGAGEYNEQFF
clone size: many; J gene: TRBJ2-7; D gene: -; V gene: TRBV20-1; CDR3 DNA: TGCAGTGCTAGACACCTTGGTTCGCGCGAGCAGTACTTC; CDR3 protein: CSARHLGSREQYF
clone size: -; J gene: TRBJ2-6; D gene: -; V gene: TRBV28; CDR3 DNA: TGTGCCAGCACCCTAATCCGGGGGGCAGGTGGGGCCAACGTCCTGACTTTC; CDR3 protein: CASTLIRGAGGANVLTF
clone size: many; J gene: TRBJ2-5; D gene: TRBD1; V gene: TRBV7-9; CDR3 DNA: TGTGCCAGCAGCTTTTCTGACAGGGGGTGGGTTGGAGAGACCCAGTACTTC; CDR3 protein: CASSFSDRGWVGETQYF
clone size: few; J gene: TRBJ1-2; D gene: TRBD1; V gene: TRBV6-5; CDR3 DNA: TGTGCCAGCAGTTACCTGACAGGGTTCCGGACTAACTATGGCTACACCTTC; CDR3 protein: CASSYLTGFRTNYGYTF
clone size: -; J gene: TRBJ1-1; D gene: -; V gene: TRBV24-1; CDR3 DNA: TGTGCCACCAGTGATTCGAGACACCCTGAAGCTTTCTTT; CDR3 protein: CATSDSRHPEAFF
clone size: -; J gene: TRBJ2-7; D gene: -; V gene: TRBV5-8; CDR3 DNA: TGTGCCAGCAGCCTTCCTACAGGATATGGGGAGCAGTACTTC; CDR3 protein: CASSLPTGYGEQYF
clone size: -; J gene: TRBJ2-3; D gene: TRBD2; V gene: TRBV4-1; CDR3 DNA: TGCGCCAGCAGCCCGTGGACTAGCGGTAGCACAGATACGCAGTATTTT; CDR3 protein: CASSPWTSGSTDTQYF
clone size: few; J gene: TRBJ2-2; D gene: -; V gene: TRBV6-2/TRBV6-3; CDR3 DNA: TGTGCCAGCAGCCCCCCCGTGGGTGCGGCCGGGGAGCTGTTTTTT; CDR3 protein: CASSPPVGAAGELFF
clone size: many; J gene: TRBJ2-3; D gene: TRBD1; V gene: TRBV2; CDR3 DNA: TGTGCCAGCAGTGATGGGACAGGGGGCCGGTCGATCACAGATACGCAGTATTTT; CDR3 protein: CASSDGTGGRSITDTQYF
clone size: many; J gene: TRBJ1-2; D gene: -; V gene: TRBV28; CDR3 DNA: TGTGCCAGCAGTCCGCCGGGACCACCGATGATATACTACACCTTC; CDR3 protein: CASSPPGPPMIYYTF
clone size: -; J gene: TRBJ1-2; D gene: -; V gene: TRBV20-1; CDR3 DNA: TGCAGTGCCTTCCGCCCAGGGACGGGAGGCTACACCTTC; CDR3 protein: CSAFRPGTGGYTF
clone size: -; J gene: TRBJ1-5; D gene: TRBD1; V gene: TRBV4-2; CDR3 DNA: TGTGCCAGCAGCCACCCCGGACAGGGCAGCAATCAGCCCCAGCATTTT; CDR3 protein: CASSHPGQGSNQPQHF
clone size: many; J gene: TRBJ1-2; D gene: -; V gene: TRBV29-1; CDR3 DNA: TGCAGCGTTGTCGGGGCAGGGGATAACTATGGCTACACCTTC; CDR3 protein: CSVVGAGDNYGYTF
clone size: many; J gene: TRBJ1-2; D gene: TRBD1; V gene: TRBV12-3/TRBV12-4; CDR3 DNA: TGTGCCAGCAGTTTGACAGGGGGCGGTGGCTACACCTTC; CDR3 protein: CASSLTGGGGYTF
clone size: many; J gene: TRBJ1-4; D gene: TRBD1; V gene: TRBV4-1; CDR3 DNA: TGCGCCAGCAGCCAAGAGGAGACAGGGTTCGAAAAACTGTTTTTT; CDR3 protein: CASSQEETGFEKLFF
clone size: many; J gene: TRBJ1-1; D gene: -; V gene: TRBV5-5; CDR3 DNA: TGTGCCAGCAGCAGCTTACTCAGGGGATCCACTGAAGCTTTCTTT; CDR3 protein: CASSSLLRGSTEAFF
clone size: -; J gene: TRBJ2-7; D gene: TRBD1; V gene: TRBV28; CDR3 DNA: TGTGCCAGCAACCCGGGACAGTCCTACGAGCAGTACTTC; CDR3 protein: CASNPGQSYEQYF
clone size: -; J gene: TRBJ1-6; D gene: -; V gene: TRBV5-4; CDR3 DNA: TGTGCCAGCAGCCTGGGCCCGGGGGCTAATTCACCCCTCCACTTT; CDR3 protein: CASSLGPGANSPLHF
clone size: many; J gene: TRBJ2-7; D gene: -; V gene: TRBV6-1; CDR3 DNA: TGTGCCAGCAGCTACCTCCAGGGCGAGCAGTACTTC; CDR3 protein: CASSYLQGEQYF
clone size: few; J gene: TRBJ1-5; D gene: -; V gene: TRBV11-2; CDR3 DNA: TGTGCCAGCAGTTTAGGGGGGGGGCAGGTGAGCAATCAGCCCCAGCATTTT; CDR3 protein: CASSLGGGQVSNQPQHF
clone size: many; J gene: TRBJ1-2; D gene: -; V gene: TRBV6-1; CDR3 DNA: TGTGCCAGCAGTGGACGGTTAGCTAACTATGGCTACACCTTC; CDR3 protein: CASSGRLANYGYTF
clone size: -; J gene: TRBJ2-3; D gene: TRBD2; V gene: TRBV6-1; CDR3 DNA: TGTGCCAGCAGTGAAGAGGGACTAGCGGGGGGATCCACAGATACGCAGTATTTT; CDR3 protein: CASSEEGLAGGSTDTQYF
clone size: many; J gene: TRBJ1-4; D gene: -; V gene: TRBV28; CDR3 DNA: TGTGCCAGCAGACGGACCAGCGGGGAAAAACTGTTTTTT; CDR3 protein: CASRRTSGEKLFF
clone size: many; J gene: TRBJ2-6; D gene: -; V gene: TRBV28; CDR3 DNA: TGTGCCAGCAGTGGAAGGAAGGGCCTCCGCTCTGGGGCCAACGTCCTGACTTTC; CDR3 protein: CASSGRKGLRSGANVLTF
clone size: many; J gene: TRBJ2-7; D gene: -; V gene: TRBV7-2; CDR3 DNA: TGTGCCAGCAGCTTATTTGAAAACCGAATCGAGCAGTACTTC; CDR3 protein: CASSLFENRIEQYF
clone size: many; J gene: TRBJ1-1; D gene: -; V gene: TRBV2; CDR3 DNA: TGTGCCAGCAGTCCAACAGGGTGGGACACTGAAGCTTTCTTT; CDR3 protein: CASSPTGWDTEAFF
clone size: -; J gene: TRBJ2-7; D gene: -; V gene: TRBV7-9; CDR3 DNA: TGTGCCAGCAGCTTGTCGGGCAGTTTCAGCGCGGACGAGCAGTACTTC; CDR3 protein: CASSLSGSFSADEQYF
clone size: many; J gene: TRBJ1-5; D gene: -; V gene: TRBV4-1; CDR3 DNA: TGCGCCAGCAGCCAAGGGGATCCGAGGGGGCAGCCCCAGCATTTT; CDR3 protein: CASSQGDPRGQPQHF